This T cell receptor (beta chain) was obtained from a study of Graves' ophthalmopathy and Graves' hyperthyroidism. Study-wide results and caveats: Clonotypes were expanded in thyroid at above 0.001 frequency, and most also appeared in blood.

The study amplified TCR beta CDR3 regions using RNA transcripts. RT-PCR in the first round used HTBI primers; a second-round multiplex PCR followed. One entry per CDR3 protein, called by TCRdb with MiXCR from the multiplex PCR reads. The profile covers some 370,000 distinct CDR3 sequences, with about 15% appearing a single time and 2% to 2.5% taken by the ten largest. The ends were cut back, 2 bases at V and 0 bases at J, with 16 bases in the middle. CDR3 length: 17 residues. The germline V gene encodes CDR1 MDHEN and CDR2 SYDVKM. The authors defined stable hyperthyroidism as no ophthalmopathy within 18 months of follow-up. Among the exclusions were patients with other autoimmune diseases, uncontrolled infections, pregnancy or lactation. About 10 ml of fresh blood yielded the PBMCs by density gradient. This clonotype showed up many times. Its antigen is unidentified.

The clonotype was recovered from an adult woman with stable Graves' hyperthyroidism. Sequencing used peripheral blood. J is TRBJ1-1 and V is TRBV28, with a tentative D call TRBD1 (5 bases). CDR3 coding DNA: TGTGCCAGCAGTTTAGGGCTAAGGGGAAGCCTGAACACTGAAGCTTTCTTT. It encodes CASSLGLRGSLNTEAFF.